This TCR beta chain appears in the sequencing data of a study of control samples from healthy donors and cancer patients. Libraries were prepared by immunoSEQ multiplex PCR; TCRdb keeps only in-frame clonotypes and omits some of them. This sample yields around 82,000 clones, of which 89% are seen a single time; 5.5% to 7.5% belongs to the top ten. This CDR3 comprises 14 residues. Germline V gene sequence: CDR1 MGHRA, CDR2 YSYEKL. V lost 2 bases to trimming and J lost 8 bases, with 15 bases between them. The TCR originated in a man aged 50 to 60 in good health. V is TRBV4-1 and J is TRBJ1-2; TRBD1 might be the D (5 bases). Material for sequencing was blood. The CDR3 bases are TGCGCCAGCAGCCAACCCAGGGAAAAATGGGGCTACACCTTC. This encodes CASSQPREKWGYTF.